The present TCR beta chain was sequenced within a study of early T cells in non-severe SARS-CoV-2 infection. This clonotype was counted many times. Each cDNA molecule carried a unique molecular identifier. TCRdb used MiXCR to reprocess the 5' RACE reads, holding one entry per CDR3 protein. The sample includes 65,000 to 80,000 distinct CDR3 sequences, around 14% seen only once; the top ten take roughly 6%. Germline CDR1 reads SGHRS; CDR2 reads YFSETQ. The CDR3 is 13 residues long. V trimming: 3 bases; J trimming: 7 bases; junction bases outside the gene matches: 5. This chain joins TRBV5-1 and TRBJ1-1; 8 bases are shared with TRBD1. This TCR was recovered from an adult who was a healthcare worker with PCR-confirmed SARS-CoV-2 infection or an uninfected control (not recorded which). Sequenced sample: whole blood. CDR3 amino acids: CASSSTGGGEAFF. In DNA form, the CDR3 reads TGCGCCAGCAGCTCCACAGGGGGTGGTGAAGCTTTCTTT. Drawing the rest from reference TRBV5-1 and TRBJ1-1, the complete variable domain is KAGVTQTPRYLIKTRGQQVTLSCSPISGHRSVSWYQQTPGQGLQFLFEYFSETQRNKGNFPGRFSGRQFSNSRSEMNVSTLELGDSALYLCASSSTGGGEAFFGQGTRLTVV.